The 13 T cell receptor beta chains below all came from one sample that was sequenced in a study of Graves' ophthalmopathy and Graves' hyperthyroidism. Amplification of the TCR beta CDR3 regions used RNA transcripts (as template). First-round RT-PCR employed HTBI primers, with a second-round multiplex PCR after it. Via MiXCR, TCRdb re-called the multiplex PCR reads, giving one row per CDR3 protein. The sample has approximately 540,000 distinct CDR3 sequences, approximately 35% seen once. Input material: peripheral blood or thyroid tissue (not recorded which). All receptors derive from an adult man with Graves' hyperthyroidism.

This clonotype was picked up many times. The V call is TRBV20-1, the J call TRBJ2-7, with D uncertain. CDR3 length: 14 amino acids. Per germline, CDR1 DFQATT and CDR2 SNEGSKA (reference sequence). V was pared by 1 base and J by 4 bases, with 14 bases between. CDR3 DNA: TGCAGTGCTAGAGGCGCGGCTGCAGAGTACGAGCAGTACTTC. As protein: CSARGAAAEYEQYF.

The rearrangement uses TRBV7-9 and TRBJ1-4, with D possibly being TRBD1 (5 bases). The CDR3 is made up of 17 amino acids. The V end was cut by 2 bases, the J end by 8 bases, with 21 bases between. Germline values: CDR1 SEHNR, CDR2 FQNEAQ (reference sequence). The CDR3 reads CASSLKGVRGLAEKLFF. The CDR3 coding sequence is TGTGCCAGCAGCTTAAAAGGAGTGAGGGGTTTGGCCGAAAAACTGTTTTTT.

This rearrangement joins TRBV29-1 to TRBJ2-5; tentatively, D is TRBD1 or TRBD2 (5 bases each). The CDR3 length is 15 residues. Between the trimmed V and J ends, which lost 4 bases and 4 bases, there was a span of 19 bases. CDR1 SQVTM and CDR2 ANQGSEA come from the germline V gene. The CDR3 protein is CSVGVAGAGGETQYF. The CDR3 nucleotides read TGCAGCGTTGGGGTGGCCGGGGCGGGCGGAGAGACCCAGTACTTC.

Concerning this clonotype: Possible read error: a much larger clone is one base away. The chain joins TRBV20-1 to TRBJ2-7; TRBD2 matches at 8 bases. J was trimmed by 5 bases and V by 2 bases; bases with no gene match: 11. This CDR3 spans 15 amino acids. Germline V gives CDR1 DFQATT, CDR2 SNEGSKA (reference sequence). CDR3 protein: CSARSGRVQVHEQYF. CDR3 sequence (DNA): TGCAGTGCTAGAAGCGGGAGAGTCCAAGTTCACGAGCAGTACTTC.

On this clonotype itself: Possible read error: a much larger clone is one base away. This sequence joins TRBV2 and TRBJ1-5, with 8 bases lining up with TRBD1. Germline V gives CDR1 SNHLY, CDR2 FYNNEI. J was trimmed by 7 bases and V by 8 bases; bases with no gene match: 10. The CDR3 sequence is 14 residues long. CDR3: CASQDWTGQQPQHF. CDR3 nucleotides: TGTGCCAGCCAAGACTGGACAGGGCAACAGCCCCAGCATTTT.

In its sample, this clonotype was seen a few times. CDR3 region: CASSESGQYSPLHF. The CDR3 DNA reads TGCGCCAGCAGTGAGTCCGGACAGTATTCACCCCTCCACTTT. The gene calls are TRBV10-1 and TRBJ1-6; D may be TRBD1 (6 bases). Trimming removed 0 bases from V and 8 bases from J, with 8 bases in between. Germline loops: CDR1 WNHNN, CDR2 SYGVQD (reference sequence). The CDR3 has 14 residues.

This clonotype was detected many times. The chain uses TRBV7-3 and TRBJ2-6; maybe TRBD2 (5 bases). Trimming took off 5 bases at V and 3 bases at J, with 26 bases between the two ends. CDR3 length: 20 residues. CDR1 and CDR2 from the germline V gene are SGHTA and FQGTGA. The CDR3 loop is CASSPHGLQGGSFGANVLTF. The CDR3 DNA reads TGTGCCAGCAGCCCTCACGGCCTTCAAGGTGGGAGCTTTGGGGCCAACGTCCTGACTTTC.

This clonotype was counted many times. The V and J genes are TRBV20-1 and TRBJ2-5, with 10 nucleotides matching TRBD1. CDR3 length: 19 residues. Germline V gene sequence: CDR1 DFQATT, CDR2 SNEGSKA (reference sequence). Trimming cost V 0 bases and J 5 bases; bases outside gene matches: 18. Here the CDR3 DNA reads TGCAGTGCTAGAGATCATTGGACAGGGGGAAGGGACCTGGAGGAGACCCAGTACTTC. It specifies CSARDHWTGGRDLEETQYF.

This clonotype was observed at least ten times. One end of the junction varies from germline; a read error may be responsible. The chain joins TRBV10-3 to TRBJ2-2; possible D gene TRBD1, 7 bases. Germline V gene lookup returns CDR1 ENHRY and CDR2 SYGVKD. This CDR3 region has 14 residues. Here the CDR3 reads CALRGAANTGELFF. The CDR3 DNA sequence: TGTGCCCTCAGGGGGGCCGCAAACACCGGGGAGCTGTTTTTT.

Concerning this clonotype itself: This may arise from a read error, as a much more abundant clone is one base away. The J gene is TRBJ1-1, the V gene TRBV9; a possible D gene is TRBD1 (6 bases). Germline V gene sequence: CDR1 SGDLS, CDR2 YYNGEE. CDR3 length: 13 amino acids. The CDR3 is CAGSATGGRGAFF. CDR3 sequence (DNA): TGTGCCGGCAGCGCGACGGGGGGAAGGGGGGCTTTCTTT. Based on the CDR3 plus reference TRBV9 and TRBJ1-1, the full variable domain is DSGVTQTPKHLITATGQRVTLRCSPRSGDLSVYWYQQSLDQGLQFLIQYYNGEERAKGNILERFSAQQFPDLHSELNLSSLELGDSALYFCAGSATGGRGAFFGQGTRLTVV.

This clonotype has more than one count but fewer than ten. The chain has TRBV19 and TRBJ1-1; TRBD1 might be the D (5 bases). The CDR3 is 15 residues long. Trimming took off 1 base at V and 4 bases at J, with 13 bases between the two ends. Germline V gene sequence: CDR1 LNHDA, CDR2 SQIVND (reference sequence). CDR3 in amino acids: CASSIVLGQGTEAFF. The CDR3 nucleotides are TGTGCCAGTAGTATAGTATTGGGGCAAGGCACTGAAGCTTTCTTT.

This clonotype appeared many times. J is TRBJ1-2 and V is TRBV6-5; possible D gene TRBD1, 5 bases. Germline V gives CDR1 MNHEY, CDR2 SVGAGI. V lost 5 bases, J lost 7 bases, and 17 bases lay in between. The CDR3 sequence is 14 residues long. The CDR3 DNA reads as TGTGCCAGCAGTACAGGAAGGGATTGGTCTGGCTACACCTTC. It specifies CASSTGRDWSGYTF.

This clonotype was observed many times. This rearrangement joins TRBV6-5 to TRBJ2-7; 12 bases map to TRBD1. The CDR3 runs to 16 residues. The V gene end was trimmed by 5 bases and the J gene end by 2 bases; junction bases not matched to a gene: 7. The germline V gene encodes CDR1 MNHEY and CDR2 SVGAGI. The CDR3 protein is CASSTGTGGNAYEQYF. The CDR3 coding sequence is TGTGCCAGCAGTACCGGGACAGGGGGCAATGCCTACGAGCAGTACTTC.